Listed here are 11 T cell receptor beta chains from one sample, sequenced in a study of cytomegalovirus exposure and HLA in healthy donors. Amplification used 60 Vbeta primers and 13 Jbeta primers. Assay used: immunoSEQ multiplex PCR; TCRdb lists only in-frame clones, some missing. The sample lists roughly 140,000 clones; roughly four fifths were seen once. Source material: PBMCs. All receptors derive from a man younger than 40 in good health and CMV-seropositive.

The count of this clone is one. The chain combines TRBV2 with TRBJ2-1, with D maybe TRBD2 (5 bases). Trimming left V 2 bases short and J 8 bases short, with 13 bases between. CDR3 length: 14 amino acids. Germline CDR1 SNHLY, CDR2 FYNNEI. CDR3 sequence reads: CASSESGLPDEQFF. For the CDR3, the DNA is TGTGCCAGCAGTGAATCTGGACTCCCCGATGAGCAGTTCTTC.

V gene TRBV7-9 combines with J gene TRBJ2-1; TRBD2 matches 8 bases. This CDR3 has 14 residues. Germline V gene data show CDR1 as SEHNR and CDR2 as FQNEAQ (reference sequence). J gave up 10 bases and V 8 bases, and 13 bases lay outside the gene matches. CDR3 residues: CASGQRELAGEQFF. In DNA form, the CDR3 reads TGTGCCAGCGGACAGCGGGAGCTGGCGGGGGAGCAGTTCTTC.

The CDR3, as DNA: TGCGCCAGCAGCTTGGCCCGGGACAGAGGCACTGAAGCTTTCTTT. This sequence encodes CASSLARDRGTEAFF. J is TRBJ1-1 and V is TRBV5-1, with 7 bases lining up with TRBD1. This CDR3 is built from 15 residues. Trimming took 0 bases from V and 4 from J; bases not matched to a gene: 6. CDR1 and CDR2 (germline): SGHRS, YFSETQ.

Turning to this clone: The sample carries other DNA sequences with the same CDR3. This sequence joins TRBV28 and TRBJ2-7; 9 nucleotides match TRBD1. There are 12 residues in the CDR3. The V and J ends lost 5 bases and 6 bases, in that order; junction bases with no gene match: 2. Per the germline V gene, CDR1 is MDHEN and CDR2 is SYDVKM. The CDR3 protein is CASSLDRGEQYF. In DNA form, the CDR3 reads TGTGCCAGCAGTCTGGACAGGGGCGAGCAGTACTTC.

This rearrangement joins TRBV5-6 to TRBJ2-2; 10 bases align to TRBD2. Trimming removed 5 bases from V and 8 bases from J; junction bases left unmatched: 12. Germline V gives CDR1 SGHDT, CDR2 YYEEEE. This CDR3 comprises 16 residues. Here the CDR3 reads CASRTISGGSSGELFF. CDR3 DNA sequence: TGTGCCAGCAGGACTATTAGCGGGGGGAGCTCTGGGGAGCTGTTTTTT.

V and J are TRBV28 and TRBJ2-7; TRBD1 agrees at 7 bases. Germline CDR1 reads MDHEN; CDR2 reads SYDVKM. The CDR3 has 14 amino acids. V shed 5 bases and J 7 bases; nucleotides not matched to a gene: 11. The CDR3 reads CASSTPPQGREQYF. CDR3 nucleotide sequence: TGTGCCAGCAGTACTCCCCCACAGGGGAGAGAGCAGTACTTC.

The chain joins TRBV19 to TRBJ1-4; 7 bases align to TRBD1. V lost 6 bases to trimming and J lost 0 bases; unmatched junction nucleotides: 1. The CDR3 runs to 14 residues. Germline-derived CDR1 and CDR2 are LNHDA and SQIVND (reference sequence). CDR3 bases: TGTGCCAGTAGAAGGGGGCCAACTAATGAAAAACTGTTTTTT. As protein: CASRRGPTNEKLFF.

The rearrangement joins TRBV27 to TRBJ2-6; weak D call: TRBD1 (6 bases). The CDR3 sequence is 20 residues long. The V and J ends lost 8 bases and 0 bases respectively, with 26 bases between them. CDR1 is MNHEY and CDR2 is SMNVEV in the germline V gene (reference sequence). DNA for the CDR3: TGTGCCAGCGCCGTCTTTATGGACGGACAGAAAAGCTCTGGGGCCAACGTCCTGACTTTC. Its translation: CASAVFMDGQKSSGANVLTF.

The CDR3 region is CASSVSGSSYNEQFF. CDR3 bases: TGTGCCAGCAGTGTATCCGGGAGCTCCTACAATGAGCAGTTCTTC. The V and J genes are TRBV25-1 and TRBJ2-1, with a possible D match to TRBD2 (6 bases). This CDR3 has 15 residues. V lost 4 bases, J lost 0 bases, and 10 bases lay in between. Germline values: CDR1 MGHDK, CDR2 SYGVNS. The complete variable domain, with remaining parts taken from reference TRBV25-1 and TRBJ2-1, reads EADIYQTPRYLVIGTGKKITLECSQTMGHDKMYWYQQDPGMELHLIHYSYGVNSTEKGDLSSESTVSRIRTEHFPLTLESARPSHTSQYLCASSVSGSSYNEQFFGPGTRLTVL.

This clone was recorded once. The rearrangement joins TRBV14 to TRBJ1-6; TRBD1 is a possible D gene (5 bases). Germline values: CDR1 SGHDN, CDR2 FVKESK. The CDR3 has 15 amino acids. Trimming took 0 bases from V and 9 from J, leaving 12 bases between them. The CDR3 bases are TGTGCCAGCAGCCAAGATATGGGGGGAGGTTCACCCCTCCACTTT. This sequence encodes CASSQDMGGGSPLHF.

This chain links TRBV5-1 with TRBJ1-6, with 7 bases lining up with TRBD1. Germline CDR1 reads SGHRS; CDR2 reads YFSETQ. V dropped 5 bases and J dropped 10; count of bases not matched to a gene: 12. The CDR3 runs 15 residues. This chain's CDR3 is CASSRTGTLGSPLHF. CDR3 bases: TGCGCCAGCAGTAGGACAGGCACCTTAGGGTCACCCCTCCACTTT.